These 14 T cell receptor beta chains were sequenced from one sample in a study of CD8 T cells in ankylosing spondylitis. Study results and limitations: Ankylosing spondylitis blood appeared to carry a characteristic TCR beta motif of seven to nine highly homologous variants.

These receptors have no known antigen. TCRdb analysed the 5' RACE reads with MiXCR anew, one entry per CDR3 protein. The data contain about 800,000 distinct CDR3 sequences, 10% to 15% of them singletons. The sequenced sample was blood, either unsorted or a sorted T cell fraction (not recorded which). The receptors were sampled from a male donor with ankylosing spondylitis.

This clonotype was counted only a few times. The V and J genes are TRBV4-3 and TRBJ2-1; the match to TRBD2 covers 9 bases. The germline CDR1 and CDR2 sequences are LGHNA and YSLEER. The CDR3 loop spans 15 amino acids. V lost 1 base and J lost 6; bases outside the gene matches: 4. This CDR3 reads CASSQGGTSFNEQFF. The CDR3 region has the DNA TGCGCCAGCAGCCAAGGAGGGACTAGCTTCAATGAGCAGTTCTTC.

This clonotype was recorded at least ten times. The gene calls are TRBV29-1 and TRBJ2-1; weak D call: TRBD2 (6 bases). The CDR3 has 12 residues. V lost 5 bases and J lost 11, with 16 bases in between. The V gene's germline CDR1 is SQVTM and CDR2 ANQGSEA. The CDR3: CSVPGDSLKQFF. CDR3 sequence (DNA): TGCAGCGTTCCTGGGGACTCCCTTAAGCAGTTCTTC.

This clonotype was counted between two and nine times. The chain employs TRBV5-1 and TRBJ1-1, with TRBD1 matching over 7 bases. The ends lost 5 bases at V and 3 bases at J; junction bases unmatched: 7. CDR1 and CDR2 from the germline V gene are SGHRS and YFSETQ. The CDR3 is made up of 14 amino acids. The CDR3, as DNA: TGCGCCAGCAGTCGACAGGGTATCGACACTGAAGCTTTCTTT. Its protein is CASSRQGIDTEAFF.

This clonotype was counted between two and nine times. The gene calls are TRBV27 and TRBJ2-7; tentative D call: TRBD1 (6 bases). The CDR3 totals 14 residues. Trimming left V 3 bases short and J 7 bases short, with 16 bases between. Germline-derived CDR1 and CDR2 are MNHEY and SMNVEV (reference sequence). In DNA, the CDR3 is TGTGCCAGCAGTTTCCGGGACACAGTGGGGGAGCAGTACTTC. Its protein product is CASSFRDTVGEQYF.

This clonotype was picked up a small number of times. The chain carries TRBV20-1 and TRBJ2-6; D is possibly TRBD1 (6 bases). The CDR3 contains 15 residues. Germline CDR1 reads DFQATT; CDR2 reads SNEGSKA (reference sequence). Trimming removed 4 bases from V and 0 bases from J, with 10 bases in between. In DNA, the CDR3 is TGCAGTGCTAAACAGGGCCACTCTGGGGCCAACGTCCTGACTTTC. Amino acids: CSAKQGHSGANVLTF.

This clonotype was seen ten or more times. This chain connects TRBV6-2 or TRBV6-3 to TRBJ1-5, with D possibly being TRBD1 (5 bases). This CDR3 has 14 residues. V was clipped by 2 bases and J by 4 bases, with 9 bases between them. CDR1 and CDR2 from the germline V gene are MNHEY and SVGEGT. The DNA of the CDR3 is TGTGCCAGCAGTTACCCTCGACAGAATCAGCCCCAGCATTTT. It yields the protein CASSYPRQNQPQHF.

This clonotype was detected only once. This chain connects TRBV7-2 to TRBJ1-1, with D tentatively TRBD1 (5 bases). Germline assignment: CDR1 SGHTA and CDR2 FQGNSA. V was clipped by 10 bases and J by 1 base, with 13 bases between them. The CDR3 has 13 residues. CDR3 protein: CATNRQRNTEAFF. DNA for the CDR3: TGTGCCACCAATCGACAGAGGAACACTGAAGCTTTCTTT.

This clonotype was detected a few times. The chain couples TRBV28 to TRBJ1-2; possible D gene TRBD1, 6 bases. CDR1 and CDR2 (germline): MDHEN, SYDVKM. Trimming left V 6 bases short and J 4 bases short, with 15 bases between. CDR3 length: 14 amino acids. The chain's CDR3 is CASRTTGTVYGYTF. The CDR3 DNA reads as TGTGCCAGCAGAACAACAGGGACGGTCTATGGCTACACCTTC.

CDR3 protein: CATSETRDSRTQYF. DNA of the CDR3: TGTGCCACCAGTGAGACCCGGGACTCCAGAACGCAGTATTTT. The V call is TRBV24-1, the J call TRBJ2-3, with a possible D match to TRBD2 (6 bases). Trimming removed 4 bases at V and 9 bases at J, with 16 bases between. The germline CDR1 and CDR2 sequences are KGHDR and SFDVKD. The CDR3 runs to 14 residues.

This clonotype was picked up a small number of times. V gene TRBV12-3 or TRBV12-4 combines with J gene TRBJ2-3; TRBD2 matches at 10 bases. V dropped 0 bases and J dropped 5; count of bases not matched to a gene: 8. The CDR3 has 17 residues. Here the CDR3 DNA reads TGTGCCAGCAGTTTAGCCCCTCTAGCGGGAGCGGGAGATACGCAGTATTTT. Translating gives CASSLAPLAGAGDTQYF.

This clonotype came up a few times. Here the CDR3 DNA reads TGTGCCAGCAACCTTAGGGTGAACACTGAAGCTTTCTTT. Its translation is CASNLRVNTEAFF. The rearrangement uses TRBV11-2 and TRBJ1-1; D not resolved. Trimming removed 7 bases from V and 0 bases from J, with 9 bases in between. The germline gives CDR1 SGHAT, CDR2 FQNNGV. This CDR3 comprises 13 residues.

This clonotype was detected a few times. The CDR3 is CASSPTGTGQDEQYF. The CDR3 DNA sequence: TGTGCCAGCAGCCCAACCGGGACAGGGCAGGACGAGCAGTACTTC. The rearrangement joins TRBV13 to TRBJ2-7, with TRBD1 matching 9 bases. The CDR3 totals 15 residues. Germline loops: CDR1 PRHDT, CDR2 FYEKMQ (reference sequence). Losses at the gene ends were 5 bases for V and 5 bases for J; bases not matched to a gene: 10.

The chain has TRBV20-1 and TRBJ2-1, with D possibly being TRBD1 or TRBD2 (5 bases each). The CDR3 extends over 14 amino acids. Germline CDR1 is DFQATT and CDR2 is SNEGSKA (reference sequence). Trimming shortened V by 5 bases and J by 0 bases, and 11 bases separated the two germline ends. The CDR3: CSAWDLSSYNEQFF. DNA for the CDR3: TGCAGTGCTTGGGACCTGAGCTCCTACAATGAGCAGTTCTTC.

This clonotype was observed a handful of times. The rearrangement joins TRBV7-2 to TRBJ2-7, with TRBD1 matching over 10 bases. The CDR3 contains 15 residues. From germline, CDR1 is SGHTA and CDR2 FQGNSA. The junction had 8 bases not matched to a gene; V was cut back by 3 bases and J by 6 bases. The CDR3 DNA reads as TGTGCCAGCAGCTTGATGGGACAGGGGATCCGCGAGCAGTACTTC. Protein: CASSLMGQGIREQYF. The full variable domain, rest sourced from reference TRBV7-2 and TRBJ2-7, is GAGVSQSPSNKVTEKGKDVELRCDPISGHTALYWYRQSLGQGLEFLIYFQGNSAPDKSGLPSDRFSAERTGGSVSTLTIQRTQQEDSAVYLCASSLMGQGIREQYFGPGTRLTVT.